This passage covers 8 T cell receptor beta chains from one sample sequenced in a study of T cell repertoires in cytomegalovirus infection. A single record per CDR3 protein comes from TCRdb applying MiXCR to the reads. The sample comprises roughly 310,000 distinct CDR3 sequences, roughly a sixth of which are singletons, and approximately 12% rests with the top ten. Sequencing input: PBMCs. The receptors were gathered from a human donor in good health (CMV status not recorded). Some clones in this sample may be carry-over from other donors' samples.

In its sample, this clonotype was seen a few times. The J gene is TRBJ1-1, the V gene TRBV19; D might be TRBD1 (6 bases). The CDR3 consists of 18 residues. The germline V and J ends were trimmed by 6 bases and 4 bases, with 27 bases remaining between them. The germline V gene encodes CDR1 LNHDA and CDR2 SQIVND (reference sequence). In nucleotides, the CDR3 is TGTGCCAGTAGGCCGAGGGGGGCCGACTGGACTGGCCGCACTGAAGCTTTCTTT. Protein: CASRPRGADWTGRTEAFF. The whole variable domain, filled in from reference TRBV19 and TRBJ1-1, reads DGGITQSPKYLFRKEGQNVTLSCEQNLNHDAMYWYRQDPGQGLRLIYYSQIVNDFQKGDIAEGYSVSREKKESFPLTVTSAQKNPTAFYLCASRPRGADWTGRTEAFFGQGTRLTVV.

This clonotype was picked up a small number of times. The chain joins TRBV5-4 to TRBJ1-2, with D possibly matching TRBD1 (5 bases). Germline V lookup: CDR1 SGHNT, CDR2 YYREEE (reference sequence). V dropped 3 bases and J dropped 6 bases, with 21 bases sitting between them. This CDR3 has 16 amino acids. CDR3 region: CASSSTGGGRRNGYTF. CDR3 nucleotides: TGTGCCAGCAGCTCCACGGGGGGGGGACGCCGGAATGGCTACACCTTC.

J is TRBJ2-2 and V is TRBV20-1, with a tentative D call TRBD2 (5 bases). Germline lookup yields CDR1 DFQATT and CDR2 SNEGSKA (reference sequence). Trimming removed 1 base from V and 0 bases from J, with 9 bases in between. This CDR3 has 15 amino acids. CDR3 sequence reads: CSARGAEANTGELFF. CDR3 nucleotides: TGCAGTGCTAGAGGGGCGGAGGCGAACACCGGGGAGCTGTTTTTT.

This clonotype was counted many times. The chain joins TRBV4-1 to TRBJ2-2; D may be TRBD1 (5 bases). The CDR3 spans 15 residues. Between the trimmed V and J ends, which lost 2 bases and 2 bases, there was a span of 9 bases. Germline lookup yields CDR1 MGHRA and CDR2 YSYEKL. The CDR3 nucleotides read TGCGCCAGCAGCCAATATGACAGCAACACCGGGGAGCTGTTTTTT. It encodes CASSQYDSNTGELFF.

The table lists this clonotype with a few counts. The chain links TRBV12-3 or TRBV12-4 to TRBJ1-5; a weak D match, TRBD1 (6 bases). The CDR3 is 15 amino acids. V lost 0 bases and J 6 bases, leaving 12 bases between the germline ends. CDR3 bases: TGTGCCAGCAGTTTAGCGCCAGCACAGGGTCAGCCCCAGCATTTT. It encodes CASSLAPAQGQPQHF.

This clonotype showed up many times. V is TRBV7-3 and J is TRBJ2-5; 15 nucleotides align to TRBD2. CDR3 length: 17 amino acids. Unmatched junction bases numbered 5, after V lost 5 bases and J lost 1 base. CDR1 is SGHTA and CDR2 is FQGTGA in the germline V gene. This CDR3 is CASSPGLAGGIQETQYF. In nucleotides, the CDR3 is TGTGCCAGCAGCCCAGGACTAGCGGGGGGGATCCAAGAGACCCAGTACTTC.

The rearrangement uses TRBV5-4 and TRBJ2-5, with TRBD1 as a possible D gene (5 bases). The CDR3 has 15 amino acids. Per germline, CDR1 SGHNT and CDR2 YYREEE (reference sequence). V was shortened by 4 bases and J by 5 bases, with 18 bases between the two germline ends. The CDR3 reads CASSMRTTGGETQYF. The CDR3 nucleotides are TGTGCCAGCAGCATGAGGACAACTGGTGGGGAGACCCAGTACTTC. The full variable domain, with the rest looked up from reference TRBV5-4 and TRBJ2-5, is ETGVTQSPTHLIKTRGQQVTLRCSSQSGHNTVSWYQQALGQGPQFIFQYYREEENGRGNFPPRFSGLQFPNYSSELNVNALELDDSALYLCASSMRTTGGETQYFGPGTRLLVL.

The chain couples TRBV6-5 to TRBJ1-3; D is ambiguous. Per germline, CDR1 MNHEY and CDR2 SVGAGI. The CDR3 has 13 amino acids. Trimming stripped 6 bases from V and 0 bases from J, with 6 bases between. This chain's CDR3 is CASRLRSGNTIYF. The CDR3 DNA sequence: TGTGCCAGCAGGCTCCGCTCTGGAAACACCATATATTTT.